This T cell receptor beta chain was retrieved from a study of neurological immune-mediated disorders. Study-level background: Secondary progressive disease was present in 3, and relapsing-remitting disease in approximately 30, of the approximately 35 multiple sclerosis patients.

TCRdb recomputed calls from the 5' RACE reads with MiXCR, one row per CDR3 protein. Among about 55,000 distinct CDR3 sequences listed, over 4% were seen once. This clonotype was observed at least ten times. Input material: PBMCs. This TCR came from a man aged 45-65 years with multiple sclerosis.

The CDR3 region has the DNA TGCAGTGCTAGGAGTGGCGGACAAGAGACCCAGTACTTC. Amino acid sequence: CSARSGGQETQYF. The chain links TRBV20-1 to TRBJ2-5; D not certain. This CDR3 has 13 residues. V gave up 3 bases and J gave up 2 bases, with 10 bases separating them. Germline V gene sequence: CDR1 DFQATT, CDR2 SNEGSKA (reference sequence).